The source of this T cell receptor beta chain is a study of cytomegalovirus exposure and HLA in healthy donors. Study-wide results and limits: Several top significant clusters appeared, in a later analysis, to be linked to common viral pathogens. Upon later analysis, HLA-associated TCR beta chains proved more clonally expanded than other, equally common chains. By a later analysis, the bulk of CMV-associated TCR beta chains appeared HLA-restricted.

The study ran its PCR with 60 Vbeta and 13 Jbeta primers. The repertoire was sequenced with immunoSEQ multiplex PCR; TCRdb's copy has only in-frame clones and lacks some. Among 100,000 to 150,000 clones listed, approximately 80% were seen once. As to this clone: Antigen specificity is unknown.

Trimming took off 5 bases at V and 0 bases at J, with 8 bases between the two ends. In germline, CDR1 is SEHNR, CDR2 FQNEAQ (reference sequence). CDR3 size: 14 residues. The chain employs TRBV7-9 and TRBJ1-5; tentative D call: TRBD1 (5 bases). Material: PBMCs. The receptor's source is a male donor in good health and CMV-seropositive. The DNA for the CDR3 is TGTGCCAGCAGCCCAGGGTTTAGCAATCAGCCCCAGCATTTT. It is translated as CASSPGFSNQPQHF.